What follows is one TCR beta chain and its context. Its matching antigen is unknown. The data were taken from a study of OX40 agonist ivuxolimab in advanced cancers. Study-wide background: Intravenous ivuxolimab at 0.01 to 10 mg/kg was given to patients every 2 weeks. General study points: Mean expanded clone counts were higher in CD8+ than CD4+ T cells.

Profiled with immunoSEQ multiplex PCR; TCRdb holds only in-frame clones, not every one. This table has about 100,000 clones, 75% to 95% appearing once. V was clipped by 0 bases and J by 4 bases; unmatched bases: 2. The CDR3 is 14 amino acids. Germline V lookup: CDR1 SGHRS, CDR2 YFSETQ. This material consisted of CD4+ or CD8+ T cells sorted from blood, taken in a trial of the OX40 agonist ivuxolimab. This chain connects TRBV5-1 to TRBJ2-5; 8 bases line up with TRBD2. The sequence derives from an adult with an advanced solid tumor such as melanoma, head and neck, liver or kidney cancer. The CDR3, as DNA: TGCGCCAGCAGCTTGGATGCGGGAGGAGAGACCCAGTACTTC. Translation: CASSLDAGGETQYF.